This TCR beta chain was documented in a study of shared T cell receptors in the human thymus (dated by TCRdb to the early 2020s). Background on the whole study: The study investigated the way shared, self-reactive T-cell receptor alpha chains are produced in the human thymus.

In the case of this clone: Its antigen remains unidentified. Base qualities are missing; no much larger clone stands one base away. The same CDR3 is also encoded by other DNA sequences in this sample.

Library preparation used the immunoSEQ multiplex PCR assay. Not all clones reach the TCRdb copy of this immuneACCESS table, which keeps in-frame sequences only. Checked studies attribute under half of the gap to unresolved V genes and leave the rest unexplained. This sample holds hundreds of thousands of clones; approximately 87% were observed only once. The ten largest make up 0.0094% of the sample. These data also formed part of another study, on human thymus T cells. Taken from the second paper: In Finland, the donors were immunologically healthy infants who were having open corrective cardiac surgery for congenital heart defects. Thymus tissue was obtained as surgical resects removed during corrective cardiac surgery. V and J gene segment usage appeared biased in both thymic and peripheral blood repertoires. The related research reported highly overlapping thymic TCR repertoires among unrelated individuals. TCR alpha and beta repertoires from about 8 infant thymus samples and a few related peripheral blood samples were characterized in the study. The infant donors were about 7 to 244 days old, and the cohort included six males and two females. Thymocytes were mechanically released from the tissue and were stored as pellets of roughly 9-30 million cells at -70 degrees C. Genomic DNA was extracted from frozen cell pellets with a QIAsymphony instrument. Using the immunoSEQ multiplex PCR assay, the TCRB and TCRAD loci were amplified from a standardized quantity of quality-controlled genomic DNA. The amplicons covered the V(D)J region and were long enough to include the CDR3 and to identify the V and J genes. The commercial immunoSEQ service was used to sequence amplicons on an Illumina platform. Primer bias and sequencing errors were corrected using previously described methods, and TCRAD and TCRB definitions followed the IMGT database. Analysis of the repertoires was done with immunoSEQ Analyzer 3.0 and VDJTools and included basic statistics, V/J segment usage, diversity estimates, rarefaction and pairwise overlap. To estimate diversity, the Chao1, ChaoE, Efron-Thisted, Shannon and inverse Simpson indices were applied, and diversity was also estimated on datasets down-sampled to the smallest sample. For repertoire overlap, CDR3 nucleotide sequence, V gene and J gene had to match strictly, and clustering was done by Jaccard-based multidimensional scaling. On average, thymus samples gave roughly 800,000 unique TCRB clonotypes, whereas blood samples gave roughly 84,000.

This receptor was obtained from a boy younger than two with a congenital heart defect. Donor details come from another sample of the same person, matched by shared clones. The specimen was thymocytes.

The CDR3 loop reads CATSRGTGMSYNSPLHF. In nucleotide form, the sequence is TGTGCCACCAGCAGAGGGACAGGGATGTCCTATAATTCACCCCTCCACTTT. The chain joins TRBV15 to TRBJ1-6; a stretch of 8 junction bases matches TRBD1. CDR1 and CDR2, per the germline V gene (reference sequence), are LNHNV and YYDKDF. At the junction V is shortened by 1 base and J by 1 base; bases outside the gene matches: 3. The CDR3 measures 17 amino acids from cysteine to phenylalanine. The CDR3 DNA has 51 bases and is translated from base 1.